Listed below are T cell receptor beta chains from one sample, sequenced in a study of T cells in localized non-small cell lung cancer. The assay was immunoSEQ multiplex PCR, and TCRdb's table has in-frame clones only and misses some. The sample holds 2,900 or so clones; 25% to 30% are singletons and the top ten take about a fifth. The source was lung tumor tissue, collected before any cancer treatment. The origin of the receptors is a male donor older than 55 with stage II squamous cell lung carcinoma. Each CDR3 is given with its conserved first and last residue. Each record gives: clone size, D gene, J gene, V gene, CDR3 protein, CDR3 DNA. A D gene is named only where the DNA matches it firmly. Some rows have no size entry. The others give once, few or many, or a class for an expanded clone.

size: few; D: TRBD1; J: TRBJ1-3; V: TRBV29-1; CDR3: CSVDVTGDTIYF; DNA: TGCAGCGTTGATGTGACAGGGGACACCATATATTTT
size: NA; D: TRBD2; J: TRBJ2-1; V: TRBV7-7; CDR3: CASSSGTRTLAEFF; DNA: TGTGCCAGCAGCTCCGGGACTAGGACCTTAGCAGAGTTCTTC
size: NA; D: NA; J: TRBJ1-3; V: TRBV7-1; CDR3: CASRSPHRYSGNTIYF; DNA: TGTGCCAGCAGATCACCTCACCGTTACTCTGGAAACACCATATATTTT
size: few; D: TRBD1; J: TRBJ1-1; V: TRBV19; CDR3: CASSSQGKWDTEAFF; DNA: TGTGCCAGTAGTTCACAGGGGAAATGGGACACTGAAGCTTTCTTT
size: NA; D: TRBD1; J: TRBJ2-6; V: TRBV14; CDR3: CASSRHLQGGGANVLTF; DNA: TGTGCCAGCAGCCGCCACTTACAGGGGGGTGGGGCCAACGTCCTGACTTTC
size: few; D: TRBD2; J: TRBJ2-1; V: TRBV6-8; CDR3: CAISATSGRAVHEQFF; DNA: TGTGCCATCAGTGCAACTAGCGGGAGGGCCGTACATGAGCAGTTCTTC
size: medium-sized; D: TRBD1; J: TRBJ1-2; V: TRBV11-3; CDR3: CASSSWGQGYGYTF; DNA: TGTGCCAGCAGCAGCTGGGGACAGGGCTATGGCTACACCTTC
size: NA; D: NA; J: TRBJ2-1; V: TRBV11-3; CDR3: CASSLGYGGHNEQFF; DNA: TGTGCCAGCAGCTTGGGATATGGAGGACATAATGAGCAGTTCTTC
size: few; D: NA; J: TRBJ2-1; V: TRBV6-8; CDR3: CASRGMGIVRNEQFF; DNA: TGTGCCAGCAGAGGTATGGGGATTGTCCGCAATGAGCAGTTCTTC
size: NA; D: TRBD2; J: TRBJ2-1; V: TRBV11-3; CDR3: CASSPPGTSGSNEQFF; DNA: TGTGCCAGCAGCCCCCCCGGGACTAGCGGGAGTAATGAGCAGTTCTTC
size: medium-sized; D: TRBD1; J: TRBJ2-1; V: TRBV11-3; CDR3: CASSFSSGQGTIRSYNEQFF; DNA: TGTGCCAGCAGCTTTTCTTCCGGACAGGGCACGATTCGCTCCTACAATGAGCAGTTCTTC
size: NA; D: NA; J: TRBJ1-5; V: TRBV19; CDR3: CASSIAPTVYSNQPQHF; DNA: TGTGCCAGTAGTATAGCCCCAACCGTGTATAGCAATCAGCCCCAGCATTTT
size: large; D: NA; J: TRBJ2-1; V: TRBV11-3; CDR3: CASTVGGRPSYNEQFF; DNA: TGTGCCAGCACCGTTGGAGGTCGGCCTTCGTACAATGAGCAGTTCTTC
size: NA; D: TRBD2; J: TRBJ2-3; V: TRBV10-3; CDR3: CAISEGGSSGEMQYF; DNA: TGTGCCATCAGTGAGGGGGGGTCTAGCGGTGAAATGCAGTATTTT
size: NA; D: NA; J: TRBJ2-2; V: TRBV29-1; CDR3: CSVERGTGELFF; DNA: TGCAGCGTTGAAAGGGGAACCGGGGAGCTGTTTTTT
size: NA; D: NA; J: TRBJ2-6; V: TRBV30; CDR3: CAWSVGSPGANVLTF; DNA: TGTGCCTGGAGTGTCGGATCCCCTGGGGCCAACGTCCTGACTTTC
size: few; D: NA; J: TRBJ1-2; V: TRBV9; CDR3: CASSVDPEGRGSYGYTF; DNA: TGTGCCAGCAGCGTAGACCCCGAGGGACGAGGAAGCTATGGCTACACCTTC
size: medium-sized; D: NA; J: TRBJ1-3; V: TRBV11-3; CDR3: CASSLVAFSGNTIYF; DNA: TGTGCCAGCAGCTTGGTCGCGTTCTCTGGAAACACCATATATTTT
size: NA; D: NA; J: TRBJ2-3; V: TRBV9; CDR3: CASSGDYTDTQYF; DNA: TGTGCCAGCAGTGGAGACTACACAGATACGCAGTATTTT